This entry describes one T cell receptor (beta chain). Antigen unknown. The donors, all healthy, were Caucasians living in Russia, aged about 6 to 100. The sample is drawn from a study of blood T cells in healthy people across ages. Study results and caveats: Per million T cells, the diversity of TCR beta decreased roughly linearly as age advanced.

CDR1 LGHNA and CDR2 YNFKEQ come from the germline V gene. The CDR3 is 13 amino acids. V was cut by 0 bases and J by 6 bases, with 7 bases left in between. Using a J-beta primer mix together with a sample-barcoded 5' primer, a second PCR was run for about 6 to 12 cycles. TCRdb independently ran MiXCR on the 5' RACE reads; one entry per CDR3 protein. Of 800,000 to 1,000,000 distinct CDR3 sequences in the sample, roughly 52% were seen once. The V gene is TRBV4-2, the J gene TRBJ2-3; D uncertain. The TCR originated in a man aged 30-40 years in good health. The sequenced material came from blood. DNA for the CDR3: TGTGCCAGCAGCCAAGAATGGAGCGATACGCAGTATTTT. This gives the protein CASSQEWSDTQYF.